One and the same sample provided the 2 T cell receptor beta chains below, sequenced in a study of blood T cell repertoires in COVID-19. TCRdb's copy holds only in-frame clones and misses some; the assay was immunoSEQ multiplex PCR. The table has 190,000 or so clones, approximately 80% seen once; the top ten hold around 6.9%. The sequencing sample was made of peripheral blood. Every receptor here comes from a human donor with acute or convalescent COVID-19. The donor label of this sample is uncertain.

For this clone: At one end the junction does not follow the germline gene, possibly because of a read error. The CDR3 DNA follows: TGTGCCAGCAGGGAAGGACAGGGCCCCTACGAGCAGTACTTC. This gives the protein CASREGQGPYEQYF. The chain links TRBV2 to TRBJ2-7; the match to TRBD1 covers 8 bases. The CDR3 consists of 14 residues. The germline gives CDR1 SNHLY, CDR2 FYNNEI.

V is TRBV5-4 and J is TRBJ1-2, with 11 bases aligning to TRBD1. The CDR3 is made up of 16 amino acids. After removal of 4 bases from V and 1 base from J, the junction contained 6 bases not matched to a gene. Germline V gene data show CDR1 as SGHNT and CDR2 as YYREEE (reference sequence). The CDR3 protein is CASSPGQGANNYGYTF. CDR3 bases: TGTGCCAGCAGCCCCGGACAGGGGGCTAATAACTATGGCTACACCTTC. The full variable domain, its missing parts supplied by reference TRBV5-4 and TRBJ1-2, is ETGVTQSPTHLIKTRGQQVTLRCSSQSGHNTVSWYQQALGQGPQFIFQYYREEENGRGNFPPRFSGLQFPNYSSELNVNALELDDSALYLCASSPGQGANNYGYTFGSGTRLTVV.